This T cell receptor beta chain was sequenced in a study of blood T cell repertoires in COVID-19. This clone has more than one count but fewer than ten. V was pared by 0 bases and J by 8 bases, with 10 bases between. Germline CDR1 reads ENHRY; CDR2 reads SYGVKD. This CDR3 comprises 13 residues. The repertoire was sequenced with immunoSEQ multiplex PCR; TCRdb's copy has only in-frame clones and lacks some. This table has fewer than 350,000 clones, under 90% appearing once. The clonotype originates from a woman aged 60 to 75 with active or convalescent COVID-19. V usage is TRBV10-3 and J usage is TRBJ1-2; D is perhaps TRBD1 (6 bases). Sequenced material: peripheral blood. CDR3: CAISESAGVGYTF. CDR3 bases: TGTGCCATCAGTGAGTCGGCAGGGGTAGGCTACACCTTC.